This T cell receptor beta chain was observed in a study of graft-versus-host responses after intestinal transplantation. About the research overall: After anti-thymocyte globulin induction, recipients took tacrolimus and steroids for approximately three years.

As to this clone: The antigen remains unidentified.

Trimming took 1 base from V and 5 from J; bases not matched to a gene: 9. This CDR3 comprises 16 residues. From germline, CDR1 is LGHNT and CDR2 FRNRAP. The protocol was immunoSEQ multiplex PCR, while the TCRdb copy is restricted to in-frame clones and leaves out a portion. The sample contains tens of thousands of clones, under 90% of which appear only once. Material: unstimulated CD4+ T cells sorted from spleen or lymph node cells, obtained before transplant. This chain joins TRBV12-5 and TRBJ2-5; 8 nucleotides match TRBD1. This TCR was recovered from a human donor who was the organ donor for an intestinal transplant. CDR3 residues: CASGLGNQGAGETQYF. In DNA form, the CDR3 reads TGTGCTAGTGGTTTGGGGAATCAGGGGGCCGGCGAGACCCAGTACTTC.